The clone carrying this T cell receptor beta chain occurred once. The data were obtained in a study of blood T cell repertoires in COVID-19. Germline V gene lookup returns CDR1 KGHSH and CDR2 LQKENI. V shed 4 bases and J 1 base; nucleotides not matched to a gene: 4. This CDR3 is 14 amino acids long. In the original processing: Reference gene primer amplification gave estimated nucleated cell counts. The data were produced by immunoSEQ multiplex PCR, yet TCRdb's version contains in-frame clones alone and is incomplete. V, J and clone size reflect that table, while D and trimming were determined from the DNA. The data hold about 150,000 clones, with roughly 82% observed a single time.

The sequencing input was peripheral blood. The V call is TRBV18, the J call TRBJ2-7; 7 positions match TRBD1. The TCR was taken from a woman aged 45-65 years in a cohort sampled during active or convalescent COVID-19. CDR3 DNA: TGTGCCAGCTCACAGGGGGCCCTTTCCTACGAGCAGTACTTC. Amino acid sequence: CASSQGALSYEQYF.